This paragraph reports one T cell receptor beta chain. Its antigen is not identified. This entry comes from a study of T-cell memory formation after mild COVID-19. Overall study context: Clusters were largely donor specific.

Germline-derived CDR1 and CDR2 are SGHNT and YYREEE (reference sequence). The CDR3 is made up of 13 amino acids. V was cut by 0 bases and J by 7 bases, with 10 bases left in between. Barcoded TCR alpha and TCR beta cDNA libraries with UMIs came from 5'RACE using constant-segment primers. MiXCR, applied by TCRdb to the 5' RACE reads, yields one record per CDR3 protein. The sample yields around 47,000 distinct CDR3 sequences, less than 9.5% seen once. Study outcomes and limitations: Clones that got smaller from day 15 to 85 had even CD4/CD8, while clones growing later tipped toward CD4+. The study detected some responding clones in pre-infection memory, suggesting cross-reactive memory joined.

The TCR comes from an adult woman who had mild COVID-19 (a few samples of this study predate the infection). Cell type and time point are not known. V gene TRBV5-4 combines with J gene TRBJ1-2, with a weak D call TRBD1 (5 bases). The sequenced sample consisted of PBMCs or a T cell subset sorted from them (not recorded which). The CDR3: CASSLDRKPGYTF. Written as DNA, the CDR3 is TGTGCCAGCAGCTTGGACAGGAAGCCTGGCTACACCTTC.